The 32 T cell receptor beta chains below come from one sample, sequenced in a study of CD8 T cells in ankylosing spondylitis. One entry per CDR3 protein, called by TCRdb with MiXCR from the 5' RACE reads. The sample contains 250,000 to 400,000 distinct CDR3 sequences, around 10% of which appear only once. The sample was blood, either unsorted or a sorted T cell fraction (not recorded which). The receptor set was obtained from a female donor with ankylosing spondylitis or in good health (not recorded which).

This chain uses TRBV5-1 with TRBJ2-1; D is possibly TRBD2 (5 bases). CDR3 length equals 18 residues. Germline CDR1 is SGHRS and CDR2 is YFSETQ. V was trimmed by 4 bases and J by 0 bases, leaving 20 bases between them. CDR3 in DNA: TGCGCCAGCAGCCCGGAGGCGGCGCCTATTAGCTCCTACAATGAGCAGTTCTTC. This codes for CASSPEAAPISSYNEQFF.

There are a few counts of this clonotype. The rearrangement uses TRBV5-1 and TRBJ1-1; no definite D call. The germline V gene encodes CDR1 SGHRS and CDR2 YFSETQ. Deletions cut 0 bases from V and 5 bases from J, with 14 bases between. CDR3 length: 15 residues. The CDR3, as DNA: TGCGCCAGCAGCTTGGAGGCCAGCATAAGTACTGAAGCTTTCTTT. Protein: CASSLEASISTEAFF.

This clonotype was seen repeatedly, ten times or more. The chain links TRBV12-3 or TRBV12-4 to TRBJ1-1; D gene ambiguous. V lost 5 bases and J 1 base, leaving 11 bases between the germline ends. The CDR3 loop spans 14 amino acids. CDR3 sequence reads: CASSPARRNTEAFF. CDR3 sequence (DNA): TGTGCCAGCAGTCCCGCCCGGAGGAACACTGAAGCTTTCTTT.

This clonotype occurred many times. This CDR3 is CASSPRLASTDTQYF. CDR3 bases: TGTGCCAGCTCACCACGATTAGCGAGCACAGATACGCAGTATTTT. V is TRBV18 and J is TRBJ2-3, with D perhaps TRBD2 (5 bases). With 1 base removed from V and 0 bases from J, the gap between germline ends came to 8 bases. The CDR3 length is 15 residues. Looked up from germline, CDR1 is KGHSH and CDR2 is LQKENI.

In the case of this clonotype: Possible read error: a much larger clone is one base away. The genes are TRBV20-1 and TRBJ2-7; 8 bases fit TRBD2. The CDR3 runs 14 residues. V gave up 7 bases and J gave up 0 bases; unmatched junction bases: 8. CDR1 is DFQATT and CDR2 is SNEGSKA in the germline V gene (reference sequence). The CDR3 DNA sequence: TGCAGTGTCCCTCGACTAGCGACCTCCTACGAGCAGTACTTC. Encoded protein: CSVPRLATSYEQYF.

The genes are TRBV12-3 or TRBV12-4 and TRBJ1-5, with TRBD1 matching 8 bases. The CDR3 length is 15 residues. Losses at the gene ends were 4 bases for V and 7 bases for J; bases not matched to a gene: 9. The CDR3 nucleotides read TGTGCCAGCAGTTACAACGGACAGGGAAGCCAGCCCCAGCATTTT. Encoded protein: CASSYNGQGSQPQHF.

This rearrangement joins TRBV27 to TRBJ2-7, with 9 positions matching TRBD1. CDR1 is MNHEY and CDR2 is SMNVEV in the germline V gene (reference sequence). Trimming cost V 5 bases and J 2 bases; bases outside gene matches: 10. This CDR3 has 16 residues. The CDR3 nucleotides read TGTGCCAGCAGTCGATTGGGACAGGGCGATCCCTACGAGCAGTACTTC. Protein product: CASSRLGQGDPYEQYF.

Only one count was recorded for this clonotype. V and J are TRBV28 and TRBJ1-4; possible D gene TRBD1, 6 bases. The CDR3 is 15 amino acids. The V end lost 0 bases, the J end lost 6 bases, and 11 bases lay between the germline ends. The V gene's germline CDR1 is MDHEN and CDR2 SYDVKM. CDR3 protein: CASSLWEGGHEKLFF. In DNA form, the CDR3 reads TGTGCCAGCAGTTTATGGGAGGGGGGCCATGAAAAACTGTTTTTT.

As to this clonotype: The junction departs from germline at one end; a sequencing error may be responsible. The gene calls are TRBV7-7 and TRBJ1-1; D unresolved. This CDR3 comprises 15 residues. The V gene's germline CDR1 is SSHAT and CDR2 FNYEAQ (reference sequence). The CDR3 sequence: CASSSSFLGSTEAFF. The CDR3 nucleotides read TGTGCTAGCAGCTCGTCCTTTCTCGGGAGCACTGAAGCTTTCTTT.

V and J are TRBV4-3 and TRBJ2-7, with 10 bases matching TRBD2. CDR3 length: 16 residues. J lost 2 bases, V lost 4 bases, and 8 bases had no gene match. Germline CDR1 reads LGHNA; CDR2 reads YSLEER. CDR3 residues: CASSLSSGSGTYEQYF. Here the CDR3 DNA reads TGCGCCAGCAGCCTATCTAGCGGGAGTGGGACCTACGAGCAGTACTTC.

This clonotype was seen many times. J is TRBJ2-2 and V is TRBV5-1, with 7 positions matching TRBD1. V shed 0 bases and J 2 bases; nucleotides not matched to a gene: 10. CDR1 is SGHRS and CDR2 is YFSETQ in the germline V gene. The CDR3 sequence is 18 residues long. The CDR3 spells CASSLAKGAGGNTGELFF. The CDR3 region has the DNA TGCGCCAGCAGCTTGGCCAAAGGGGCAGGGGGAAACACCGGGGAGCTGTTTTTT.

The chain uses TRBV2 and TRBJ2-1; 7 nucleotides agree with TRBD1. The trim removed 7 bases at V and 8 bases at J, leaving 8 bases unmatched. The CDR3 runs 13 residues. Per the germline V gene, CDR1 is SNHLY and CDR2 is FYNNEI. DNA of the CDR3: TGTGCCAGCAAAAGGACAGGTGCAGATGAGCAGTTCTTC. Translated, it gives CASKRTGADEQFF.

V is TRBV15 and J is TRBJ2-3; 10 bases map to TRBD2. This CDR3 is 16 amino acids long. After removal of 1 base from V and 6 bases from J, the junction contained 7 bases not matched to a gene. CDR1 and CDR2 from the germline V gene are LNHNV and YYDKDF (reference sequence). The CDR3 bases are TGTGCCACCAGCAGAGGGATAGCGGGGGGCGGGGATACGCAGTATTTT. This encodes CATSRGIAGGGDTQYF.

This clonotype has at least ten counts. The rearrangement uses TRBV25-1 and TRBJ1-2; 9 bases are a match to TRBD1. Trimming cost V 4 bases and J 5 bases; bases outside gene matches: 5. Germline V gene sequence: CDR1 MGHDK, CDR2 SYGVNS. The CDR3 has 14 amino acids. The CDR3 spells CASSADRGVYGYTF. The CDR3 DNA sequence: TGTGCCAGCAGTGCGGACAGGGGAGTTTATGGCTACACCTTC.

This clonotype was found a few times. The chain uses TRBV5-1 and TRBJ1-3; D is ambiguous. The V gene lost 5 bases and the J gene lost 3 bases, with 21 bases spanning the gap. CDR1 is SGHRS and CDR2 is YFSETQ in the germline V gene. There are 17 residues in the CDR3. CDR3 sequence reads: CASSLPESGNYGNTIYF. Written as DNA, the CDR3 is TGCGCCAGCAGTCTTCCGGAATCCGGAAATTATGGAAACACCATATATTTT.

This clonotype was picked up a small number of times. V gene TRBV4-1 combines with J gene TRBJ1-1; D is unclear. The germline gives CDR1 MGHRA, CDR2 YSYEKL. Trimming pared 1 base from V and 6 bases from J, leaving 9 bases between. CDR3 length: 13 residues. Here the CDR3 DNA reads TGCGCCAGCAGCCAAGCCCAAGGGCCTGAAGCTTTCTTT. This translates into CASSQAQGPEAFF.

There are many counts of this clonotype. This sequence joins TRBV7-8 and TRBJ1-3; D uncertain. Germline lookup yields CDR1 SGHVS and CDR2 FQNEAQ. The length of the CDR3 is 16 residues. V was trimmed by 0 bases and J by 2 bases, leaving 11 bases between them. The CDR3 protein is CASSLAWGRTGNTIYF. CDR3 nucleotides: TGTGCCAGCAGCTTAGCGTGGGGAAGAACTGGAAACACCATATATTTT.

The J gene is TRBJ2-7, the V gene TRBV7-2; 15 positions agree with TRBD2. The CDR3 is 17 residues long. Trimming cost V 4 bases and J 3 bases; bases outside gene matches: 7. Germline loops: CDR1 SGHTA, CDR2 FQGNSA. In nucleotides, the CDR3 is TGTGCCAGCAGCTCAAAGGGACTAGCGGGAGGTGGCTACGAGCAGTACTTC. Translated, it gives CASSSKGLAGGGYEQYF.

Only a few counts were recorded for this clonotype. The chain has TRBV30 and TRBJ1-2; D not resolved. V lost 3 bases and J lost 4, with 6 bases in between. CDR3 length: 11 amino acids. Germline-derived CDR1 and CDR2 are GTSNPN and SVGIG (reference sequence). The CDR3 region has the DNA TGTGCCTGGAGGGCTGGCTATGGCTACACCTTC. It codes for CAWRAGYGYTF.

The sample holds many counts of this clonotype. This rearrangement joins TRBV4-3 to TRBJ1-6; unclear D gene. Trimming took off 0 bases at V and 3 bases at J, with 9 bases between the two ends. The CDR3 spans 16 residues. The germline V gene has CDR1 LGHNA and CDR2 YSLEER. DNA for the CDR3: TGCGCCAGCAGCCAAGATAGGGCTTACTATAATTCACCCCTCCACTTT. Translation: CASSQDRAYYNSPLHF.

As to this clonotype: This may come from a read error, since a much larger clone is one base off. V and J are TRBV4-2 and TRBJ2-3; D is perhaps TRBD2 (6 bases). There are 16 residues in the CDR3. V was cut by 3 bases and J by 3 bases, with 16 bases left in between. Germline loops: CDR1 LGHNA, CDR2 YNFKEQ. In DNA form, the CDR3 reads TGTGCCAGCAGCCACGAACGTGCCGCGGGGACAGATACGCAGTATTTT. The encoded protein is CASSHERAAGTDTQYF.

This clonotype showed up many times. The rearrangement uses TRBV20-1 and TRBJ2-2; no clear D. The germline V and J ends were trimmed by 3 bases and 0 bases, with 5 bases remaining between them. CDR1 DFQATT and CDR2 SNEGSKA come from the germline V gene (reference sequence). CDR3 length equals 13 residues. Here the CDR3 reads CSASTPNTGELFF. DNA of the CDR3: TGCAGTGCTAGTACCCCGAACACCGGGGAGCTGTTTTTT.

This clonotype has a count of ten or more. The chain uses TRBV5-5 and TRBJ1-5; no firm D call. Trimming left V 1 base short and J 6 bases short, with 23 bases between. The CDR3 runs to 18 residues. Germline-derived CDR1 and CDR2 are SGHKS and YYEKEE (reference sequence). The CDR3: CASSLFGVGRGASQPQHF. The CDR3 DNA is TGTGCCAGCAGCTTGTTTGGCGTCGGCCGGGGAGCGAGTCAGCCCCAGCATTTT.

This clonotype was recorded at least ten times. This chain links TRBV7-3 with TRBJ1-1; D unresolved. Germline V CDR1 and CDR2: SGHTA, FQGTGA. V was trimmed by 5 bases and J by 8 bases, leaving 12 bases between them. The length of the CDR3 is 12 residues. The CDR3 spells CASSLSGSEAFF. DNA for the CDR3: TGTGCCAGCAGCCTATCGGGGTCGGAAGCTTTCTTT.

This clonotype was observed many times. V gene TRBV12-3 or TRBV12-4 combines with J gene TRBJ2-4, with 7 nucleotides matching TRBD2. V trimming: 5 bases; J trimming: 7 bases; junction bases outside the gene matches: 11. This CDR3 is built from 15 residues. CDR3 amino acids: CASSKTAGRDNIQYF. The CDR3 coding sequence is TGTGCCAGCAGTAAGACAGCTGGGAGGGATAACATTCAGTACTTC.

The chain is built from TRBV19 and TRBJ2-1; 9 bases fit TRBD2. Trimming removed 6 bases from V and 3 bases from J; junction bases left unmatched: 12. The length of the CDR3 is 17 residues. Germline lookup yields CDR1 LNHDA and CDR2 SQIVND (reference sequence). CDR3 DNA: TGTGCCAGTAGGGCGCGGGGGGGCCCCCTTCTCTACAATGAGCAGTTCTTC. It yields the protein CASRARGGPLLYNEQFF. The full variable domain, with the rest looked up from reference TRBV19 and TRBJ2-1, is DGGITQSPKYLFRKEGQNVTLSCEQNLNHDAMYWYRQDPGQGLRLIYYSQIVNDFQKGDIAEGYSVSREKKESFPLTVTSAQKNPTAFYLCASRARGGPLLYNEQFFGPGTRLTVL.

The gene calls are TRBV5-1 and TRBJ2-5; the D gene is possibly TRBD1 (5 bases). The germline V gene encodes CDR1 SGHRS and CDR2 YFSETQ. The CDR3 has 13 residues. Trimming took 7 bases from V and 1 from J, leaving 11 bases between them. CDR3 sequence (DNA): TGCGCCAGCCGGACGGACATCCAAGAGACCCAGTACTTC. Amino acid sequence: CASRTDIQETQYF.

This clonotype has at least ten counts. This chain uses TRBV27 with TRBJ2-7; the match to TRBD1 covers 9 bases. V shed 5 bases and J 6 bases; nucleotides not matched to a gene: 8. CDR3 length: 14 amino acids. Per the germline V gene, CDR1 is MNHEY and CDR2 is SMNVEV (reference sequence). For the CDR3, the DNA is TGTGCCAGCAGTGCCGGGACAGGGATCTCCGAGCAGTACTTC. The encoded protein is CASSAGTGISEQYF.

Many counts were recorded for this clonotype. V usage is TRBV20-1 and J usage is TRBJ1-1; D remains ambiguous. Trimming stripped 2 bases from V and 7 bases from J, with 5 bases between. The germline V gene encodes CDR1 DFQATT and CDR2 SNEGSKA (reference sequence). This CDR3 spans 10 amino acids. CDR3 nucleotides: TGCAGTGCTAGACAGGATGAAGCTTTCTTT. Translating it yields CSARQDEAFF.

The table lists this clonotype with a few counts. V usage is TRBV27 and J usage is TRBJ1-2; D possibly corresponds to TRBD1 (5 bases). Deletions cut 4 bases from V and 3 bases from J, with 15 bases between. The CDR3 sequence is 15 residues long. Germline loops: CDR1 MNHEY, CDR2 SMNVEV (reference sequence). The CDR3 DNA is TGTGCCAGCAGTTCCCTCGGGGGGAACCACTATGGCTACACCTTC. Its protein product is CASSSLGGNHYGYTF.

This clonotype was recorded at least ten times. This chain uses TRBV18 with TRBJ2-1; D unresolved. Germline CDR1 and CDR2: KGHSH and LQKENI. This CDR3 contains 11 residues. Trimming removed 9 bases from V and 4 bases from J, with 7 bases in between. Here the CDR3 DNA reads TGTGCCAGTCCCCAGTACAATGAGCAGTTCTTC. Translation: CASPQYNEQFF.

This clonotype was seen ten or more times. The chain employs TRBV11-2 and TRBJ1-1; the D gene is possibly TRBD1 (6 bases). Trimming stripped 5 bases from V and 5 bases from J, with 15 bases between. The V gene's germline CDR1 is SGHAT and CDR2 FQNNGV. The CDR3 has 14 residues. The CDR3 DNA reads as TGTGCCAGCAGCCACCCCAGGGGCAAGACTGAAGCTTTCTTT. Protein sequence: CASSHPRGKTEAFF.